A single sample is the source of the 9 T cell receptor beta chains below, sequenced in a study of T-cell memory formation after mild COVID-19 (dated by TCRdb to the early 2020s). Library method: 5' RACE. These reads were obtained on an Illumina NovaSeq 6000. The raw public reads went through TCRdb reprocessing: fastp at Q25, MiXCR clone calling, in-frame beta chains kept. Records with the same CDR3 protein are collapsed into one entry carrying the most frequent genes and DNA. Recorded for this sample are about 340,000 distinct CDR3 sequences; 13% to 15% of them occurred a single time. The ten largest clones take up 22% of the sample. The sequencing input was PBMCs or a T cell subset sorted from them (not recorded which). Every receptor here comes from a man aged 18 to 35 who had mild COVID-19 (a few samples of this study predate the infection). The sample titles of this study are shuffled in the database, so cell type and time point are left out; the donor was told from shared clones.

This clonotype was seen more than once but under ten times. V usage is TRBV20-1 and J usage is TRBJ2-5; TRBD1 agrees at 7 bases. The CDR3 totals 15 residues. Germline CDR1 and CDR2: DFQATT and SNEGSKA (reference sequence). With 1 base clipped from V and 5 bases from J, the junction kept 10 bases outside the gene matches. In DNA, the CDR3 is TGCAGTGCTAGAGCTCGACAGGGCGCGGAGGAGACCCAGTACTTC. Protein sequence: CSARARQGAEETQYF.

The chain carries TRBV6-2 or TRBV6-3 and TRBJ2-7, with D possibly matching TRBD1 (6 bases). Trimming stripped 0 bases from V and 0 bases from J, with 15 bases between. CDR1 and CDR2 from the germline V gene are MNHEY and SVGEGT. This CDR3 is built from 17 residues. CDR3 in DNA: TGTGCCAGCAGTTACTCGAGAGGGGGATCCGTCTCCTACGAGCAGTACTTC. This encodes CASSYSRGGSVSYEQYF.

This clonotype was counted only a few times. This chain links TRBV6-5 with TRBJ2-5, with TRBD2 matching over 9 bases. Germline loops: CDR1 MNHEY, CDR2 SVGAGI. CDR3 length: 19 residues. Trimming removed 0 bases from V and 4 bases from J; junction bases left unmatched: 15. The CDR3: CASSYSLWSGGGARETQYF. The CDR3 coding sequence is TGTGCCAGCAGTTACTCGTTATGGTCTGGCGGGGGGGCGAGAGAGACCCAGTACTTC.

The chain is built from TRBV10-3 and TRBJ2-3, with 7 positions matching TRBD2. V dropped 2 bases and J dropped 4; count of bases not matched to a gene: 6. From germline, CDR1 is ENHRY and CDR2 SYGVKD. The CDR3 spans 15 residues. The CDR3 loop reads CAISEGVGGSDTQYF. CDR3 bases: TGTGCCATCAGTGAGGGAGTCGGGGGGTCAGATACGCAGTATTTT.

This clonotype showed up just a few times. The gene calls are TRBV4-3 and TRBJ2-2; D perhaps matches TRBD1 (7 bases). This CDR3 contains 14 residues. V gave up 4 bases and J gave up 11 bases, with 17 bases separating them. Germline V gene data show CDR1 as LGHNA and CDR2 as YSLEER. DNA of the CDR3: TGCGCCAGCAGCCCAGGGGGGCGGTCCGCTGAGCTGTTTTTT. Translating it yields CASSPGGRSAELFF.

At least ten counts were recorded for this clonotype. This chain links TRBV28 with TRBJ2-6; D is ambiguous. The germline V gene has CDR1 MDHEN and CDR2 SYDVKM. V lost 3 bases and J lost 1, with 7 bases in between. The CDR3 sequence is 15 residues long. CDR3 nucleotides: TGTGCCAGCAGTTTTTCAGGATCTGGGGCCAACGTCCTGACTTTC. Its translation is CASSFSGSGANVLTF. Combining the CDR3 with reference TRBV28 and TRBJ2-6 gives the whole variable domain DVKVTQSSRYLVKRTGEKVFLECVQDMDHENMFWYRQDPGLGLRLIYFSYDVKMKEKGDIPEGYSVSREKKERFSLILESASTNQTSMYLCASSFSGSGANVLTFGAGSRLTVL.

This clonotype has ten or more counts. The chain carries TRBV7-6 and TRBJ2-5; 9 positions match TRBD2. The CDR3 length is 15 residues. CDR1 is SGHVS and CDR2 is FNYEAQ in the germline V gene. V was pared by 4 bases and J by 7 bases, with 10 bases of the junction left unmatched. The CDR3 here is CASSSTLLSGGTQYF. CDR3 DNA: TGTGCCAGCAGCTCAACACTCCTTAGCGGGGGGACCCAGTACTTC.

The rearrangement uses TRBV6-5 and TRBJ2-3; no definite D call. CDR3 size: 13 residues. The V and J ends lost 0 bases and 2 bases respectively, with 3 bases between them. The germline V gene encodes CDR1 MNHEY and CDR2 SVGAGI. The DNA for the CDR3 is TGTGCCAGCAGTTACTCGAACACAGATACGCAGTATTTT. This encodes CASSYSNTDTQYF.

This clonotype has more than one count but fewer than ten. CDR3 region: CASSGVRSNQPQHF. CDR3 sequence (DNA): TGTGCCAGCAGTGGGGTTCGAAGCAATCAGCCCCAGCATTTT. V gene TRBV2 combines with J gene TRBJ1-5; D gene ambiguous. This CDR3 is built from 14 residues. Trimming left V 4 bases short and J 1 base short, with 8 bases between. Germline CDR1 reads SNHLY; CDR2 reads FYNNEI.